The 13 T cell receptor beta chains below were found in one sample sequenced in a study of shared clonotypes between healthy human individuals. Profiling relied on immunoSEQ multiplex PCR, and the TCRdb table lists in-frame clones only, not all of them. Counted here are about 2.1 million clones, around 93% occurring once; the ten biggest clones make up under 2%. The naive CD8 subset, CD45RO-negative cells positively selected for CCR7, excluded terminally differentiated effector memory CD45RA+ cells. Sequencing used naive CD8+ T cells from PBMCs. The receptor set was obtained from a man aged 18 to 29 in good health. Some clones in this sample may be carry-over from other donors' samples.

The chain couples TRBV21-1 to TRBJ1-2. TRBV21-1 is given as a pseudogene. This CDR3 has 15 amino acids. In DNA form, the CDR3 reads TGTGCCAGCAGCCTCCAGACGGGGGTCGTCTATGGCTACACCTTC. This gives the protein CASSLQTGVVYGYTF.

This chain connects TRBV5-1 to TRBJ1-5; D is ambiguous. The V gene's germline CDR1 is SGHRS and CDR2 YFSETQ. This CDR3 region has 15 residues. V lost 1 base to trimming and J lost 0 bases, with 8 bases between them. The CDR3: CASSLSGNSNQPQHF. Here the CDR3 DNA reads TGCGCCAGCAGCTTGTCCGGTAATAGCAATCAGCCCCAGCATTTT.

The chain is built from TRBV6-1 and TRBJ1-5; tentative D call: TRBD1 (6 bases). This CDR3 has 16 amino acids. CDR1 and CDR2 from the germline V gene are MNHNS and SASEGT. V lost 3 bases and J 2 bases, leaving 14 bases between the germline ends. The CDR3 spells CASSEWGRWGNQPQHF. The DNA for the CDR3 is TGTGCCAGCAGTGAGTGGGGGCGGTGGGGCAATCAGCCCCAGCATTTT.

The CDR3 region is CASSVADGGDGTEAFF. CDR3 nucleotides: TGTGCCAGCAGCGTAGCTGATGGGGGCGATGGCACTGAAGCTTTCTTT. V is TRBV9 and J is TRBJ1-1; TRBD1 might be the D (6 bases). V lost 0 bases and J lost 4, with 16 bases in between. The CDR3 loop spans 16 amino acids. Germline assignment: CDR1 SGDLS and CDR2 YYNGEE.

The chain uses TRBV7-8 and TRBJ2-3; 10 bases are shared with TRBD2. Germline loops: CDR1 SGHVS, CDR2 FQNEAQ. CDR3 size: 18 residues. V dropped 1 base and J dropped 7; count of bases not matched to a gene: 14. Here the CDR3 DNA reads TGTGCCAGCAGCTTAGATGGGGGACCCGGGACTAGCGTCAATACGCAGTATTTT. The encoded protein is CASSLDGGPGTSVNTQYF.

This sequence joins TRBV6-1 and TRBJ1-4; D gene ambiguous. V lost 2 bases, J lost 0 bases, and 13 bases lay in between. This CDR3 is 17 amino acids long. CDR1 MNHNS and CDR2 SASEGT come from the germline V gene. The CDR3 DNA follows: TGTGCCAGCAGTGAATTGGGGATCCGAGCAACTAATGAAAAACTGTTTTTT. Translated: CASSELGIRATNEKLFF.

J is TRBJ2-5 and V is TRBV20-1; D unresolved. The CDR3 extends over 10 amino acids. Trimming stripped 6 bases from V and 2 bases from J, with 4 bases between. Germline V gene data show CDR1 as DFQATT and CDR2 as SNEGSKA (reference sequence). CDR3 protein: CSAGQETQYF. The CDR3 coding sequence is TGCAGTGCGGGACAAGAGACCCAGTACTTC.

The chain has TRBV15 and TRBJ1-2; D gene ambiguous. Deletions cut 0 bases from V and 8 bases from J, with 13 bases between. The CDR3 totals 14 residues. CDR1 is LNHNV, CDR2 YYDKDF, per germline (reference sequence). The CDR3 bases are TGTGCCACCAGCAGAGATCCGGGAGGGCGAGGCTACACCTTC. Translating gives CATSRDPGGRGYTF.

The chain combines TRBV15 with TRBJ2-5; possibly TRBD1 for D (5 bases). The CDR3 consists of 13 residues. CDR1 and CDR2 from the germline V gene are LNHNV and YYDKDF (reference sequence). The V end was cut by 11 bases, the J end by 4 bases, with 17 bases between. This CDR3 is CAARLGLGETQYF. The CDR3 bases are TGTGCCGCCCGTTTGGGGCTGGGAGAGACCCAGTACTTC.

The chain is built from TRBV7-2 and TRBJ2-5, with D possibly TRBD2 on 7 matching bases. V shed 5 bases and J shed 5 bases, with 18 bases lying between them. This CDR3 region has 15 residues. The V gene's germline CDR1 is SGHTA and CDR2 FQGNSA. The chain's CDR3 is CASSLTGARGETQYF. CDR3 nucleotides: TGTGCCAGCAGCCTCACGGGGGCGCGGGGGGAGACCCAGTACTTC.

The chain recombines TRBV6-1 with TRBJ2-1; D is undetermined. The CDR3 has 14 amino acids. CDR1 and CDR2 (germline): MNHNS, SASEGT. V gave up 11 bases and J gave up 0 bases, with 14 bases separating them. CDR3: CAGAPASSYNEQFF. The CDR3 DNA is TGTGCCGGCGCACCAGCCAGCTCCTACAATGAGCAGTTCTTC.

The genes are TRBV7-8 and TRBJ1-4, with D possibly TRBD1 on 5 matching bases. The length of the CDR3 is 15 residues. CDR1 is SGHVS, CDR2 FQNEAQ, per germline. The V end was cut by 4 bases, the J end by 3 bases, with 12 bases between. CDR3 sequence (DNA): TGTGCCAGCAGCTCCACAGGTCTCGCTAATGAAAAACTGTTTTTT. This gives the protein CASSSTGLANEKLFF. Variable domain in full (rest from reference TRBV7-8 and TRBJ1-4): GAGVSQSPRYKVAKRGQDVALRCDPISGHVSLFWYQQALGQGPEFLTYFQNEAQLDKSGLPSDRFFAERPEGSVSTLKIQRTQQEDSAVYLCASSSTGLANEKLFFGSGTQLSVL.

The rearrangement joins TRBV7-9 to TRBJ2-7; D gene unclear. The CDR3 runs 13 residues. The V gene lost 4 bases and the J gene lost 3 bases, with 10 bases spanning the gap. Germline V gene lookup returns CDR1 SEHNR and CDR2 FQNEAQ (reference sequence). This CDR3 reads CASSSRTDYEQYF. CDR3 in DNA: TGTGCCAGCAGCTCTCGAACGGACTACGAGCAGTACTTC.